The rows below give T cell receptor beta chains drawn from one sample of a study of Graves' ophthalmopathy and Graves' hyperthyroidism. MiXCR was run by TCRdb on the multiplex PCR reads, yielding one entry per CDR3 protein. The sample lists 1 million to 1.3 million distinct CDR3 sequences; roughly 35% were seen once. The sequencing input was peripheral blood or thyroid tissue (not recorded which). Source of these receptors: an adult man with Graves' hyperthyroidism. Both conserved end residues are part of each CDR3. The order of the fields is V gene, clone size, J gene, D gene, CDR3 DNA, CDR3 protein. D genes are given only for firm matches. Clone size is given for some rows only: seen once, a few or many times, or a class if the clone is expanded.

TRBV4-3	few	TRBJ1-4	TRBD1	TGCGCCAGCAGCCAAGAGTTGGGACAGCGAAATGAAAAACTGTTTTTT	CASSQELGQRNEKLFF
TRBV29-1	NA	TRBJ1-1	NA	TGCAGCGTTGTCGCAGGGGTCGGCGAAGCTTTCTTT	CSVVAGVGEAFF
TRBV13	many	TRBJ1-2	NA	TGTGCCAGCAGCTTACTACGGGCAGGGCAGCATGGCTACACCTTC	CASSLLRAGQHGYTF
TRBV9	many	TRBJ1-1	NA	TGTGCCAGCAGCGCCGCGGGGGGCGCGAACACTGAAGCTTTCTTT	CASSAAGGANTEAFF
TRBV20-1	many	TRBJ2-7	NA	TGCAGGGCACAGGGACCCGAGCAGTACTTC	CRAQGPEQYF
TRBV11-2	few	TRBJ2-7	TRBD1	TGTGCCAGCAGCTTGGGACAGAAGATAAACTACGAGCAGTACTTC	CASSLGQKINYEQYF
TRBV24-1	few	TRBJ1-5	NA	TGTGCTACCAAGGGCTTGAGCAATCAGCCCCAGCATTTT	CATKGLSNQPQHF
TRBV10-3	NA	TRBJ1-5	NA	TGTGCCATCAGCGATCCGGGGACACCGGGTCAGCCCCAGCATTTT	CAISDPGTPGQPQHF
TRBV15	few	TRBJ2-1	NA	TGTGCCACCAGCAGCGTAGGGGCTGAGCAGTTCTTC	CATSSVGAEQFF
TRBV14	NA	TRBJ1-6	NA	TGTGCCAGCAGCCAACGGGGACACTCGAGCTCCTATAATTCACCCCTCCACTTT	CASSQRGHSSSYNSPLHF
TRBV24-1	NA	TRBJ2-7	TRBD1	TGTGCCAGCAAATCGGGGACAGGGGTCCTCTACGAGCAGTACTTC	CASKSGTGVLYEQYF
TRBV27	few	TRBJ1-1	NA	TGTGCCAGCAGTTTATCGATAAGAGGCCTCACTGAAGCTTTCTTT	CASSLSIRGLTEAFF
TRBV5-1	few	TRBJ1-4	NA	TGCGCCAGCAGCGTGGGCCGTGTCTCCGGGCGGGAAAAACTGTTTTTT	CASSVGRVSGREKLFF
TRBV2	NA	TRBJ2-7	TRBD1	TGTGCCAGCACCTCCTCCGGGTGGGGACAGGGGGCCTACGAGCAGTACTTC	CASTSSGWGQGAYEQYF
TRBV7-9	many	TRBJ1-1	TRBD1	TGTGCCAGCAGCTTAGTCCGGACAGGGGCGATGGACACTGAAGCTTTCTTT	CASSLVRTGAMDTEAFF
TRBV2	many	TRBJ2-7	NA	TGTGCCAGCAAGTTCGGCTACGAGCAGTACTTC	CASKFGYEQYF
TRBV6-6	NA	TRBJ1-1	TRBD1	TGTGCCAGCAGCCTGCCGGGACAGGCAGGAAACACTGAAGCTTTCTTT	CASSLPGQAGNTEAFF
TRBV29-1	few	TRBJ2-3	TRBD2	TGCAGCGTTGGTATTAGCGGGAGTTGGGCAGATACGCAGTATTTT	CSVGISGSWADTQYF
TRBV7-2	NA	TRBJ2-7	NA	TGTGCCAGCAGCTTAATTGTCCGAGGAAACGAGCAGTACTTC	CASSLIVRGNEQYF
TRBV20-1	many	TRBJ1-2	NA	TGCAGTGCCCTCCCGGGCAGTAGCTACACCTTC	CSALPGSSYTF
TRBV4-3	many	TRBJ2-5	NA	TGCGCCAGCAGCCAACAGGGCATCGAGGAGACCCAGTACTTC	CASSQQGIEETQYF
TRBV15	many	TRBJ1-1	NA	TGTGCCACCAGCCTAGGGAGGGGGACGGGTGAAGCTTTCTTT	CATSLGRGTGEAFF
TRBV28	NA	TRBJ2-7	TRBD2	TGTGCCAGCACCCTTTACACTAGCGGGAGCTACGAGCAGTACTTC	CASTLYTSGSYEQYF
TRBV6-5	NA	TRBJ2-7	NA	TGTGCCAGCAGTTACGCCGTCGGGACAAACTACGAGCAGTACTTC	CASSYAVGTNYEQYF
TRBV5-6	NA	TRBJ1-2	NA	TGTGCCAGCAGCCTAAGATTTACTAACTATGGCTACACCTTC	CASSLRFTNYGYTF
TRBV9	once	TRBJ1-5	NA	TGTGCCAGCAGCGTTGGGGGGGGAGGTCGCCAGCATTTT	CASSVGGGGRQHF
TRBV11-2	many	TRBJ2-7	NA	TGTGCCAGCAGCTTACAGGAGTCCTACGAGCAGTACTTC	CASSLQESYEQYF
TRBV15	NA	TRBJ2-7	NA	TGTGCCACCAGCAGAGAAATTACAGGTGGTGAAGAGCAGTACTTC	CATSREITGGEEQYF
TRBV9	few	TRBJ2-2	NA	TGTGCCAGCAGCCCAGGCCCTACGAACACCGGGGAGCTGTTTTTT	CASSPGPTNTGELFF
TRBV7-2	NA	TRBJ2-2	TRBD2	TGTGCCAGCAGCCCAGGGACTAGCGGCGCCGGGGAGCTGTTTTTT	CASSPGTSGAGELFF
TRBV7-3	many	TRBJ2-5	NA	TGTGCCAGCAGCCGAACAGGGTCGGAGACCCAGTACTTC	CASSRTGSETQYF
TRBV2	NA	TRBJ1-2	TRBD1	TGTGCCACCGGCCCGGGACAGGGCTACACCTTC	CATGPGQGYTF
TRBV6-6	NA	TRBJ2-7	NA	TGTGCCAGCAACAACATGTTAGGGCGGACGGCCTACGAGCAGTACTTC	CASNNMLGRTAYEQYF
TRBV20-1	many	TRBJ2-2	TRBD1	TGCAGTGCTAGGACAGGGTGGACCGGGGAGCTGTTTTTT	CSARTGWTGELFF
TRBV4-3	NA	TRBJ2-5	TRBD2	TGCGCCAGCAGCCAAGATTTTTCGCTAGCGGGATCCCCCCAGTACTTC	CASSQDFSLAGSPQYF
TRBV10-3	few	TRBJ1-5	NA	TGTGCCAGCAGTTACGGGGGTCATAGCAATCAGCCCCAGCATTTT	CASSYGGHSNQPQHF
TRBV19	NA	TRBJ2-2	NA	TGTGCCTGGACGGGACGTAGACCCACCGGGGAGCTGTTTTTT	CAWTGRRPTGELFF
TRBV30	few	TRBJ2-6	NA	TGTGCCTGGGCTCAGAGCTCTGGGGCCAACGTCCTGACTTTC	CAWAQSSGANVLTF
TRBV29-1	many	TRBJ2-5	NA	TGCAGCGCCAGGGATGGGCAAGAGACCCAGTACTTC	CSARDGQETQYF
TRBV2	many	TRBJ2-2	NA	TGTGCCGACCGGGACTCGAACACCGGGGAGCTGTTTTTT	CADRDSNTGELFF